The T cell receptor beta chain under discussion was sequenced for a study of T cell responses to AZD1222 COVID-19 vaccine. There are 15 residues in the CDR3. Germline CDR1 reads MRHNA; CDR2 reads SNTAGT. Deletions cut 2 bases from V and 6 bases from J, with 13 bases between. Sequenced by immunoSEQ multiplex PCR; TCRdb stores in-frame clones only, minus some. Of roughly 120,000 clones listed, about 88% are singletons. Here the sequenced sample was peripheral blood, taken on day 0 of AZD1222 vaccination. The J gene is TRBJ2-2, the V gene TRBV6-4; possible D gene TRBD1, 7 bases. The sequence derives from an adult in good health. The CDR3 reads CASSDLQGGSGELFF. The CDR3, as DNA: TGTGCCAGCAGTGACCTCCAGGGGGGATCCGGGGAGCTGTTTTTT.